Below are 10 T cell receptor beta chains sequenced from a single sample in a study of T cell responses to AZD1222 COVID-19 vaccine. The table came from immunoSEQ multiplex PCR; TCRdb's copy has only in-frame clones and leaves some out. The sample carries about 150,000 clones, roughly nine tenths recorded once. Source: peripheral blood, taken on day 0 of MenACWY control vaccination. These receptors were collected from an adult in good health.

The rearrangement links TRBV21-1 to TRBJ2-3. TRBV21-1 is a recognized pseudogene. This CDR3 has 16 amino acids. CDR3: CASSKFQTGPTDTQYF. The CDR3 DNA reads TGTGCCAGCAGCAAATTTCAAACTGGCCCAACAGATACGCAGTATTTT.

V and J are TRBV27 and TRBJ2-2; 11 bases fit TRBD2. Germline V CDR1 and CDR2: MNHEY, SMNVEV (reference sequence). The CDR3 totals 17 residues. Trimming cost V 8 bases and J 4 bases; bases outside gene matches: 12. The CDR3 coding sequence is TGTGCCAGCCTCAAGTCTGGACTAGCGGGTGGCACCGGGGAGCTGTTTTTT. Residues: CASLKSGLAGGTGELFF.

The genes are TRBV18 and TRBJ2-7; 9 nucleotides match TRBD1. The CDR3 runs to 14 residues. CDR1 and CDR2 (germline): KGHSH, LQKENI. Trimming took 3 bases from V and 7 from J; bases not matched to a gene: 7. The CDR3 protein is CASSPGQGPVEQYV. The CDR3 region has the DNA TGTGCCAGCTCACCGGGACAGGGTCCGGTTGAGCAGTACGTC.

This chain uses TRBV24-1 with TRBJ2-7, with D possibly being TRBD1 (5 bases). The CDR3 covers 17 residues. The germline V and J ends were trimmed by 4 bases and 0 bases, with 18 bases remaining between them. Germline values: CDR1 KGHDR, CDR2 SFDVKD. The CDR3 DNA follows: TGTGCCACCAGTGACCGCGCGACAGCAAAGGTCTCCTACGAGCAGTACTTC. Translating gives CATSDRATAKVSYEQYF.

The chain carries TRBV19 and TRBJ1-2; the match to TRBD1 covers 10 bases. The trim removed 5 bases at V and 0 bases at J, leaving 6 bases unmatched. The CDR3 consists of 16 residues. Germline V gene data show CDR1 as LNHDA and CDR2 as SQIVND (reference sequence). This CDR3 is CASSLRDRGANYGYTF. CDR3 coding DNA: TGTGCCAGTAGTCTCCGGGACAGGGGAGCTAACTATGGCTACACCTTC.

The chain has TRBV6-5 and TRBJ2-1, with D perhaps matching TRBD2 (6 bases). From germline, CDR1 is MNHEY and CDR2 SVGAGI. The CDR3 is 14 residues long. The V and J ends lost 10 bases and 3 bases respectively, with 16 bases between them. Here the CDR3 DNA reads TGTGCCACCCGCGGAGCGGGCCTCTACAATGAGCAGTTCTTC. Its protein product is CATRGAGLYNEQFF.

This chain uses TRBV12-5 with TRBJ1-1; TRBD1 agrees at 7 bases. This CDR3 is built from 15 residues. The V gene's germline CDR1 is LGHNT and CDR2 FRNRAP. V lost 6 bases to trimming and J lost 5 bases; unmatched junction nucleotides: 12. The CDR3 protein is CASGRTTGFRTEAFF. In DNA, the CDR3 is TGTGCTAGTGGCCGCACGACAGGGTTTAGAACTGAAGCTTTCTTT.

DNA for the CDR3: TGTGCCAGCAGCTTAAGACAGGGGAGAGGCTACACCTTC. Translation: CASSLRQGRGYTF. This chain joins TRBV7-2 and TRBJ1-2; 8 positions agree with TRBD1. Germline-derived CDR1 and CDR2 are SGHTA and FQGNSA. Trimming removed 2 bases from V and 8 bases from J; junction bases left unmatched: 4. The CDR3 is 13 amino acids.

The rearrangement links TRBV2 to TRBJ2-7; tentatively, D is TRBD2 (5 bases). V lost 4 bases to trimming and J lost 2 bases, with 12 bases between them. In germline, CDR1 is SNHLY, CDR2 FYNNEI. The CDR3 covers 14 residues. This CDR3 reads CASSATGNTYEQYV. CDR3 bases: TGTGCCAGCAGTGCCACCGGGAATACCTACGAGCAGTACGTC.

V gene TRBV5-1 combines with J gene TRBJ1-6; the match to TRBD1 covers 9 bases. Germline V lookup: CDR1 SGHRS, CDR2 YFSETQ. The CDR3 runs to 14 residues. V lost 4 bases, J lost 8 bases, and 4 bases stayed unmatched. Here the CDR3 reads CASSPGQGDSPLHF. The CDR3 DNA reads TGCGCCAGCAGCCCGGGACAGGGAGATTCACCCCTCCACTTT.